Listed here are 24 T cell receptor beta chains from one sample, sequenced in a study of post-analysis software for immune sequencing data. The antigens these receptors bind are not known. Prepared TCR beta cDNA libraries contained unique molecular identifiers. TCRdb re-analysed the PCR reads in MiXCR, keeping a single row per CDR3 protein. The sample includes hundreds of thousands of distinct CDR3 sequences, 25% to 30% of them seen just once. General study results and limits: Compared with controls, patients had more of five TRBV segments, including TRBV5-6, TRBV5-1 and TRBV20-1.

The sequenced sample consisted of blood. Receptors originate from a girl aged 10-17 years with multiple sclerosis.

This clonotype has a handful of counts. DNA for the CDR3: TGCAGCGTTGAAACAGGGTTACGAGAGACCCAGTACTTC. This encodes CSVETGLRETQYF. The chain carries TRBV29-1 and TRBJ2-5, with D perhaps TRBD1 (6 bases). Trimming stripped 2 bases from V and 4 bases from J, with 11 bases between. Per germline, CDR1 SQVTM and CDR2 ANQGSEA. The length of the CDR3 is 13 residues.

The chain employs TRBV14 and TRBJ2-3; D not certain. V dropped 0 bases and J dropped 10 bases, with 17 bases sitting between them. Germline-derived CDR1 and CDR2 are SGHDN and FVKESK. This CDR3 contains 15 residues. The CDR3: CASSQDYRQRRAQYF. DNA of the CDR3: TGTGCCAGCAGCCAAGACTATAGGCAACGACGCGCGCAGTATTTT.

The CDR3 DNA is TGCGCCAGCTCCATCCCGGGCGCAGGGAGCACAGATACGCAGTATTTT. Translation: CASSIPGAGSTDTQYF. This rearrangement joins TRBV5-1 to TRBJ2-3, with D possibly matching TRBD1 (5 bases). V lost 7 bases and J lost 0, with 18 bases in between. The CDR3 spans 16 residues. Germline loops: CDR1 SGHRS, CDR2 YFSETQ.

The gene calls are TRBV29-1 and TRBJ1-2; D gene unclear. The V gene's germline CDR1 is SQVTM and CDR2 ANQGSEA. There are 13 residues in the CDR3. V lost 3 bases and J lost 0, with 8 bases in between. The CDR3 nucleotides read TGCAGCGTTGAGGTAGTCCCTAACTATGGCTACACCTTC. It yields the protein CSVEVVPNYGYTF. Full variable domain (outside the CDR3, taken from reference TRBV29-1 and TRBJ1-2): SAVISQKPSRDICQRGTSLTIQCQVDSQVTMMFWYRQQPGQSLTLIATANQGSEATYESGFVIDKFPISRPNLTFSTLTVSNMSPEDSSIYLCSVEVVPNYGYTFGSGTRLTVV.

The table lists this clonotype with many counts. DNA of the CDR3: TGTGCCAGCAGTTTATGGTCTCTGTCACGCCGCAATGAGCAGTTCTTC. Its protein product is CASSLWSLSRRNEQFF. The rearrangement links TRBV28 to TRBJ2-1, with unresolved D. CDR1 and CDR2 (germline): MDHEN, SYDVKM. The length of the CDR3 is 16 residues. V lost 0 bases and J lost 6, with 15 bases in between.

In regard to this clonotype: A single base separates this from a much larger clone, so it may be a read error. The rearrangement joins TRBV10-3 to TRBJ2-7, with D perhaps given as TRBD1 or TRBD2 (5 bases each). Between the trimmed V and J ends, which lost 3 bases and 4 bases, there was a span of 16 bases. There are 15 residues in the CDR3. CDR1 is ENHRY, CDR2 SYGVKD, per germline. CDR3 nucleotides: TGTGCCATCAGTGAATGGGCTAACGGGACGTACGAGCAGTACTTC. It codes for CAISEWANGTYEQYF.

A word on this clonotype: At one end the junction does not follow the germline gene, possibly because of a read error. The rearrangement uses TRBV6-5 and TRBJ2-3; D may be TRBD1 (5 bases). The CDR3 totals 18 residues. Germline lookup yields CDR1 MNHEY and CDR2 SVGAGI. CDR3 in DNA: TGTGCCAGTAGTTATTGGGGCCCCCAGGGCACTAGCACAGATACGCAGTATTTT. It translates to CASSYWGPQGTSTDTQYF.

This chain joins TRBV7-2 and TRBJ2-7; D perhaps matches TRBD2 (6 bases). The CDR3 runs 15 residues. Germline CDR1 and CDR2: SGHTA and FQGNSA. V dropped 7 bases and J dropped 1 base, with 17 bases sitting between them. In DNA, the CDR3 is TGTGCCAGCACCGTCGTAGAGGGAGGATCCTACGAGCAGTACTTC. Protein: CASTVVEGGSYEQYF.

The gene calls are TRBV15 and TRBJ2-1; 8 bases align to TRBD2. The length of the CDR3 is 15 residues. With 4 bases clipped from V and 8 bases from J, the junction kept 10 bases outside the gene matches. Germline CDR1 reads LNHNV; CDR2 reads YYDKDF (reference sequence). The CDR3 DNA reads as TGTGCCACCAGCATGCCAGCGGGAGCTAAGGATGAGCAGTTCTTC. Translating it yields CATSMPAGAKDEQFF.

The CDR3 spells CASSLSGQAGETQYF. CDR3 nucleotide sequence: TGTGCCAGCAGCCTCTCGGGACAGGCGGGAGAGACCCAGTACTTC. The chain has TRBV12-3 or TRBV12-4 and TRBJ2-7; 8 nucleotides align to TRBD1. The J call is in doubt because the DNA end fits TRBJ2-5 better. This CDR3 is built from 15 residues.

This clonotype has a count of ten or more. The CDR3 region has the DNA TGTGCCAGCTGGAGCTTCTCTGGGGCCAACGTCCTGACTTTC. Its protein product is CASWSFSGANVLTF. V gene TRBV6-5 combines with J gene TRBJ2-6; no firm D call. V gave up 8 bases and J gave up 0 bases, with 8 bases separating them. Germline CDR1 is MNHEY and CDR2 is SVGAGI. The CDR3 extends over 14 amino acids.

The rearrangement links TRBV9 to TRBJ2-5, with TRBD2 matching 9 bases. The J segment lost 5 bases and the V segment lost 0 bases, leaving 8 bases of the junction unmatched. Germline-derived CDR1 and CDR2 are SGDLS and YYNGEE. The CDR3 runs to 16 residues. CDR3 sequence reads: CASSVELAGVMETQYF. The CDR3 region has the DNA TGTGCCAGCAGCGTAGAGTTAGCGGGAGTTATGGAGACCCAGTACTTC.

The CDR3 here is CASTVQGVTEAFF. The CDR3 DNA reads TGTGCCAGCACGGTGCAGGGAGTCACTGAAGCTTTCTTT. The chain carries TRBV12-3 or TRBV12-4 and TRBJ1-1; weak D call: TRBD1 (5 bases). V lost 7 bases and J lost 4, with 13 bases in between. The CDR3 is 13 residues long.

This clonotype came up a few times. V gene TRBV9 combines with J gene TRBJ2-7, with TRBD1 matching over 7 bases. CDR1 SGDLS and CDR2 YYNGEE come from the germline V gene. This CDR3 spans 16 amino acids. The ends lost 3 bases at V and 6 bases at J; junction bases unmatched: 15. CDR3 DNA sequence: TGTGCCAGCAGCGCAACAGGGGACCCCCTTCGGGGCGAGCAGTACTTC. This encodes CASSATGDPLRGEQYF.

This clonotype was counted many times. The chain links TRBV20-1 to TRBJ2-1; D may be TRBD2 (6 bases). Germline V gene data show CDR1 as DFQATT and CDR2 as SNEGSKA (reference sequence). Trimming took 3 bases from V and 2 from J, leaving 17 bases between them. The CDR3 contains 16 residues. In nucleotides, the CDR3 is TGCAGTGCTAGGGCCCCGGGGGAAATCGCCTACAATGAGCAGTTCTTC. Its translation is CSARAPGEIAYNEQFF.

The V and J genes are TRBV7-2 and TRBJ2-5; 12 bases align to TRBD2. The CDR3 consists of 16 residues. V shed 5 bases and J 11 bases; nucleotides not matched to a gene: 15. Per germline, CDR1 SGHTA and CDR2 FQGNSA. This chain's CDR3 is CASSARLAGESWEQYF. The CDR3, as DNA: TGTGCCAGCAGCGCACGACTAGCGGGAGAGTCGTGGGAGCAGTACTTC.

Points on this clonotype: Its ends do not fully match the called genes, so a read error is possible. The CDR3 reads CASSLVTGTPGANVRTF. CDR3 nucleotides: TGTGCCAGCAGCTTAGTGACAGGTACCCCTGGGGCCAACGTCCGGACTTTC. The chain combines TRBV7-2 with TRBJ2-6, with D perhaps TRBD1 (6 bases). Germline loops: CDR1 SGHTA, CDR2 FQGNSA. The CDR3 extends over 17 amino acids.

This chain links TRBV28 with TRBJ2-1, with D perhaps given as TRBD1 or TRBD2 (7 bases each). The CDR3 sequence is 15 residues long. Trimming took off 5 bases at V and 3 bases at J, with 14 bases between the two ends. Germline V lookup: CDR1 MDHEN, CDR2 SYDVKM. The CDR3 loop is CASSPRGGVYNEQFF. In DNA form, the CDR3 reads TGTGCCAGCAGTCCCAGGGGGGGGGTCTACAATGAGCAGTTCTTC. The entire variable domain, with the rest obtained from reference TRBV28 and TRBJ2-1, is as follows: DVKVTQSSRYLVKRTGEKVFLECVQDMDHENMFWYRQDPGLGLRLIYFSYDVKMKEKGDIPEGYSVSREKKERFSLILESASTNQTSMYLCASSPRGGVYNEQFFGPGTRLTVL.

This chain connects TRBV7-9 to TRBJ2-1, with D possibly being TRBD2 (6 bases). Germline V gene data show CDR1 as SEHNR and CDR2 as FQNEAQ (reference sequence). This CDR3 is built from 15 residues. The ends were cut back, 5 bases at V and 7 bases at J, with 18 bases in the middle. The CDR3 protein is CASSPGLGAINEQFF. CDR3 nucleotides: TGTGCCAGCAGCCCGGGACTCGGGGCTATAAATGAGCAGTTCTTC.

This clonotype was recorded a few times. V is TRBV29-1 and J is TRBJ1-2; maybe TRBD1 (5 bases). The CDR3 loop spans 12 amino acids. From germline, CDR1 is SQVTM and CDR2 ANQGSEA. Trimming cost V 4 bases and J 8 bases, with 14 bases left between them. CDR3 residues: CSVVQGIGGYTF. The CDR3 DNA reads as TGCAGCGTTGTTCAGGGAATTGGAGGCTACACCTTC.

This clonotype was counted between two and nine times. This rearrangement joins TRBV27 to TRBJ2-7; 10 bases fit TRBD2. Germline V CDR1 and CDR2: MNHEY, SMNVEV (reference sequence). The CDR3 consists of 16 residues. V shed 4 bases, J shed 3 bases, and the junction held 9 bases outside the gene matches. The CDR3 region is CASSSLAGEPFYEQYF. The DNA of the CDR3 is TGTGCCAGCAGTTCTCTAGCGGGGGAACCATTCTACGAGCAGTACTTC.

This clonotype was picked up a small number of times. This sequence joins TRBV11-2 and TRBJ2-5; TRBD2 might be the D (6 bases). CDR3 size: 15 residues. Trimming cost V 4 bases and J 2 bases, with 14 bases left between them. Germline values: CDR1 SGHAT, CDR2 FQNNGV. The CDR3 is CASSSPAEGQETQYF. The CDR3 nucleotides read TGTGCCAGCAGCTCACCGGCGGAGGGACAAGAGACCCAGTACTTC.

There are a few counts of this clonotype. At one boundary the junction diverges from the germline segment, which might be a read error. The chain recombines TRBV7-2 with TRBJ2-3, with unresolved D. The CDR3 consists of 15 residues. Germline V gene sequence: CDR1 SGHTA, CDR2 FQGNSA. This CDR3 is CASSLDLWGTDTQYF. CDR3 coding DNA: TGTGCCAGTAGCTTAGACCTTTGGGGCACAGATACGCAGTATTTT.

V usage is TRBV20-1 and J usage is TRBJ2-3; weak D call: TRBD2 (6 bases). The CDR3 length is 14 residues. Germline values: CDR1 DFQATT, CDR2 SNEGSKA (reference sequence). The germline V and J ends were trimmed by 3 bases and 2 bases, with 12 bases remaining between them. The CDR3 DNA sequence: TGCAGTGCTAGCCTGCGGGGACCCACAGATACGCAGTATTTT. It specifies CSASLRGPTDTQYF.